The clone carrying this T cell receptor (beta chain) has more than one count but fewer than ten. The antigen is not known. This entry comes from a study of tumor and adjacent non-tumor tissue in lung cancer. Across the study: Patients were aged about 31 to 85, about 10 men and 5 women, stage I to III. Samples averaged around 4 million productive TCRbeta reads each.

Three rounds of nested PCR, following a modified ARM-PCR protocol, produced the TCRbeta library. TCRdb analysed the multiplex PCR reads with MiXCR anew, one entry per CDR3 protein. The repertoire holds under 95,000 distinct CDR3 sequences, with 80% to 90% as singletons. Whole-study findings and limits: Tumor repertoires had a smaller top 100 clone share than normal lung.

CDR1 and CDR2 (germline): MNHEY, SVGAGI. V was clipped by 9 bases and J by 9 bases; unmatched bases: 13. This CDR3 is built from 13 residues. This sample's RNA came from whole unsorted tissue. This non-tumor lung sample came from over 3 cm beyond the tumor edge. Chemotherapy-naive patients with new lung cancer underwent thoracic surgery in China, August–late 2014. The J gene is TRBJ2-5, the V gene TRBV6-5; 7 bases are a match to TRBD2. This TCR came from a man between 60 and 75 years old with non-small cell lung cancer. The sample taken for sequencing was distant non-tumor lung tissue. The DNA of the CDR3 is TGTGCCAGTGATACCGGGACCGCGGGGGCCCAGTACTTC. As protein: CASDTGTAGAQYF.